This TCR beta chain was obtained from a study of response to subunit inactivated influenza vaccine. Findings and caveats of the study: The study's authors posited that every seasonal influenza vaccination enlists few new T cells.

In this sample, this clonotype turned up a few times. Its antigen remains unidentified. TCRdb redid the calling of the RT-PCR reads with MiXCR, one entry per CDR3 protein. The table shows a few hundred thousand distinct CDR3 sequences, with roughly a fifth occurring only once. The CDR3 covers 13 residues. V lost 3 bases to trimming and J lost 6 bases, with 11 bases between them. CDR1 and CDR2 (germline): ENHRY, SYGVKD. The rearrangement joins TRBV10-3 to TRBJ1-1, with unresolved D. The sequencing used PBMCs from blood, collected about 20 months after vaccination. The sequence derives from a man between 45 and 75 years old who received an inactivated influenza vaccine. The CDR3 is CAISDNSRPEAFF. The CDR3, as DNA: TGTGCCATCAGTGATAACAGCAGGCCTGAAGCTTTCTTT.